Included here is one TCR beta chain sequence, with context. What it binds is unknown. The data stem from a study of cytomegalovirus exposure and HLA in healthy donors. Study-level findings and limits: There was a cluster of highly shared sequence variants that was likely a sequencing artifact. Data from an earlier analysis indicated that most TCR beta V segments were productive either about 87% or about 30% of the time. An analysis that was carried out later associated 16,951 TCR beta sequences with HLA alleles at 0.05 false discovery rate.

Germline values: CDR1 MNHEY, CDR2 SVGAGI. After removal of 0 bases from V and 4 bases from J, the junction contained 5 bases not matched to a gene. The CDR3 is made up of 15 amino acids. The PCR made use of 60 Vbeta and 13 Jbeta primers. Libraries were prepared by immunoSEQ multiplex PCR; TCRdb keeps only in-frame clonotypes and omits some of them. The table records 160,000 or so clones, 70% to 80% of them present only once. Specimen: PBMCs. The J gene is TRBJ2-5, the V gene TRBV6-5, with 7 bases aligning to TRBD2. The clonotype originates from a man between 18 and 35 years old in good health and CMV-seropositive. The CDR3 region is CASSYSGGVTETQYF. The CDR3 DNA reads as TGTGCCAGCAGTTACTCGGGAGGGGTGACAGAGACCCAGTACTTC.